Shown below are 20 T cell receptor beta chains from a single sample sequenced in a study of T cell repertoires in cytomegalovirus infection (dated by TCRdb to between 2019 and 2020). Sequencing instrument: Illumina HiSeq 1500. The public reads were run again by TCRdb, first through fastp at Q25 and then through MiXCR, and only productive beta chains were kept. Every CDR3 protein is listed once, alongside the most common genes and DNA of its rows. This sample lists fewer than 1,000,000 distinct CDR3 sequences; 31% were detected once. 11% to 15% of the sample is taken by the ten largest. Their antigens are not known. The treatment or condition label of this sample denotes: in vitro stimulation with specific CMV peptide epitopes to enrich CMV-specific T cells. The source material was cultured CD8+ T cells from PBMCs, sampled from culture after CMV antigen stimulation. Receptor source: a human donor in good health (CMV status not recorded). Some clones in this sample may be carry-over from other donors' samples.

This chain uses TRBV6-6 with TRBJ1-1; D ambiguous. V lost 7 bases and J lost 3, with 9 bases in between. CDR3 length: 12 residues. Germline V gene sequence: CDR1 MNHNY, CDR2 SVGAGI (reference sequence). The CDR3 here is CASILADTEAFF. The CDR3 DNA reads TGTGCCAGCATCTTGGCAGACACTGAAGCTTTCTTT.

This clonotype was seen many times. CDR3 protein: CASSEQGYGSPLHF. CDR3 nucleotide sequence: TGTGCCAGCAGCGAACAGGGATACGGTTCACCCCTCCACTTT. This chain links TRBV7-2 with TRBJ1-6; perhaps TRBD1 as D (6 bases). The CDR3 is 14 amino acids. The V gene lost 5 bases and the J gene lost 9 bases, with 14 bases spanning the gap. Germline V lookup: CDR1 SGHTA, CDR2 FQGNSA. Together with reference TRBV7-2 and TRBJ1-6, the CDR3 gives the full variable domain: GAGVSQSPSNKVTEKGKDVELRCDPISGHTALYWYRQSLGQGLEFLIYFQGNSAPDKSGLPSDRFSAERTGGSVSTLTIQRTQQEDSAVYLCASSEQGYGSPLHFGNGTRLTVT.

The count of this clonotype is one. A read error may account for a junction end that differs from germline. The chain links TRBV7-9 to TRBJ2-5; D might be TRBD1 or TRBD2, each matching 5 bases. This CDR3 comprises 14 residues. Germline assignment: CDR1 SEHNR and CDR2 FQNEAQ (reference sequence). The CDR3 bases are TGTGTCAGCAGCTCTTACCGGGACGACGAGACCCAGTACTTC. This gives the protein CVSSSYRDDETQYF.

The genes are TRBV20-1 and TRBJ2-1; either TRBD1 or TRBD2 may fit D (5 bases each). The CDR3 runs 13 residues. Germline V gives CDR1 DFQATT, CDR2 SNEGSKA (reference sequence). V lost 6 bases and J lost 6, with 15 bases in between. CDR3 amino acids: CSASGTDLNEQFF. CDR3 DNA sequence: TGCAGTGCATCCGGGACGGACCTCAATGAGCAGTTCTTC.

This clonotype was counted at least ten times. The CDR3 protein is CASSTREGRNNSPLHF. As DNA, the CDR3 is TGTGCCAGCAGTACCCGTGAGGGGAGAAATAATTCACCCCTCCACTTT. This sequence joins TRBV28 and TRBJ1-6; D might be TRBD1 (5 bases). V gave up 5 bases and J gave up 5 bases, with 16 bases separating them. This CDR3 has 16 amino acids. Germline CDR1 reads MDHEN; CDR2 reads SYDVKM.

Comment on this clonotype: At one end, the junction sequence differs from germline, possibly due to a read error. J is TRBJ2-3 and V is TRBV4-3; D remains ambiguous. Germline CDR1 reads LGHNA; CDR2 reads YSLEER. This CDR3 spans 15 amino acids. The CDR3 sequence: CANSQDSSPADTQYF. For the CDR3, the DNA is TGCGCCAACAGCCAAGATTCCTCTCCGGCAGATACGCAGTATTTT.

With regard to this clonotype: It is likely a read error, because the conserved phenylalanine at the end of the CDR3 is missing. The chain couples TRBV7-9 to TRBJ2-1, with 9 bases fitting TRBD1. The CDR3 has 15 amino acids. The germline V gene encodes CDR1 SEHNR and CDR2 FQNEAQ (reference sequence). J gave up 9 bases and V 5 bases, and 11 bases lay outside the gene matches. For the CDR3, the DNA is TGTGCCAGCAGCCAGCCGGGACAGGGTTGGTTTGAGCAGTTCCTC. Translating it yields CASSQPGQGWFEQFL.

This clonotype has just a few counts. The chain couples TRBV27 to TRBJ1-5; D uncertain. V lost 5 bases to trimming and J lost 9 bases, with 11 bases between them. The CDR3 consists of 12 residues. Germline CDR1 reads MNHEY; CDR2 reads SMNVEV (reference sequence). CDR3 sequence reads: CASSRPGRPQHF. CDR3 in DNA: TGTGCCAGCAGTCGCCCGGGTCGGCCCCAGCATTTT.

This clonotype has ten or more counts. The chain is built from TRBV7-9 and TRBJ2-2; D gene ambiguous. The CDR3 has 15 residues. Trimming stripped 4 bases from V and 4 bases from J, with 13 bases between. The germline gives CDR1 SEHNR, CDR2 FQNEAQ (reference sequence). CDR3 sequence: CASSSRPSGTGELFF. The CDR3 DNA follows: TGTGCCAGCAGCTCCCGTCCCTCCGGCACCGGGGAGCTGTTTTTT.

Notes on this clonotype: Sequence at one end of the junction differs from germline and may be a read error. V usage is TRBV7-3 and J usage is TRBJ2-7; 7 positions match TRBD1. Germline loops: CDR1 SGHTA, CDR2 FQGTGA. This CDR3 spans 15 amino acids. This CDR3 reads CTSSHAGTAAYEQYF. CDR3 DNA: TGTACCAGCAGCCACGCCGGGACAGCGGCCTACGAGCAGTACTTC.

V usage is TRBV20-1 and J usage is TRBJ2-1; 10 bases line up with TRBD1. Unmatched junction bases numbered 10, after V lost 5 bases and J lost 6 bases. The CDR3 length is 15 residues. The germline V gene has CDR1 DFQATT and CDR2 SNEGSKA (reference sequence). CDR3 coding DNA: TGCAGTGCTGCCACCGGGACAGGGGCTATCAATGAGCAGTTCTTC. Translated, it gives CSAATGTGAINEQFF.

This clonotype has a handful of counts. The chain couples TRBV29-1 to TRBJ1-2; the match to TRBD1 covers 8 bases. The V segment lost 6 bases and the J segment 0 bases; nucleotides outside the gene matches: 12. The CDR3 has 16 residues. Germline-derived CDR1 and CDR2 are SQVTM and ANQGSEA. CDR3 DNA sequence: TGCAGCGTAAACAGGGGGACCAAGATCCCTAACTATGGCTACACCTTC. This encodes CSVNRGTKIPNYGYTF.

The chain carries TRBV19 and TRBJ2-5; D gene ambiguous. The CDR3 spans 12 residues. V was clipped by 8 bases and J by 1 base, with 8 bases between them. Germline loops: CDR1 LNHDA, CDR2 SQIVND (reference sequence). CDR3 nucleotides: TGTGCCAGTGGCAGGAGCCAAGAGACCCAGTACTTC. Protein product: CASGRSQETQYF.

This clonotype was counted only a few times. The junction shows a germline mismatch at one end, possibly a read error. The chain combines TRBV7-6 with TRBJ2-5; 7 positions match TRBD2. CDR1 SGHVS and CDR2 FNYEAQ come from the germline V gene. The CDR3 extends over 16 amino acids. This CDR3 reads CANSLGERGHQETQYF. The CDR3 nucleotides are TGTGCCAACAGCTTGGGGGAGCGGGGCCACCAAGAGACCCAGTACTTC.

Only one count was recorded for this clonotype. The rearrangement links TRBV7-6 to TRBJ2-5; D is possibly TRBD2 (7 bases). The CDR3 loop spans 16 amino acids. The ends were cut back, 2 bases at V and 5 bases at J, with 18 bases in the middle. Germline CDR1 and CDR2: SGHVS and FNYEAQ. CDR3 sequence: CASSLSYRGARETQYF. The CDR3 bases are TGTGCCAGCAGCTTATCGTACCGGGGGGCCCGGGAGACCCAGTACTTC.

The CDR3 DNA reads as TGTGCCAGTAATTTTCGGATCCATAGCAATCAGCCCCAGCATTTT. Protein: CASNFRIHSNQPQHF. The rearrangement joins TRBV19 to TRBJ1-5, with unresolved D. The CDR3 length is 15 residues. Deletions cut 7 bases from V and 0 bases from J, with 13 bases between. Looked up from germline, CDR1 is LNHDA and CDR2 is SQIVND (reference sequence).

The J gene is TRBJ2-2, the V gene TRBV5-1, with D possibly matching TRBD1 (6 bases). The CDR3 has 13 residues. CDR1 and CDR2 from the germline V gene are SGHRS and YFSETQ. Deletions cut 5 bases from V and 3 bases from J, with 8 bases between. CDR3 nucleotides: TGCGCCAGCAGACAGGGAGACACCGGGGAGCTGTTTTTT. It specifies CASRQGDTGELFF. The variable domain in full, completed from reference TRBV5-1 and TRBJ2-2, reads KAGVTQTPRYLIKTRGQQVTLSCSPISGHRSVSWYQQTPGQGLQFLFEYFSETQRNKGNFPGRFSGRQFSNSRSEMNVSTLELGDSALYLCASRQGDTGELFFGEGSRLTVL.

In this sample, this clonotype turned up a few times. The chain links TRBV6-5 to TRBJ2-2; D possibly corresponds to TRBD1 (6 bases). CDR1 MNHEY and CDR2 SVGAGI come from the germline V gene. CDR3 length equals 16 residues. V gave up 0 bases and J gave up 7 bases, with 15 bases separating them. Written as DNA, the CDR3 is TGTGCCAGCAGTTACTCGATCCCAGGGGCCGGCGGGGAGCTGTTTTTT. Translating gives CASSYSIPGAGGELFF.

The chain combines TRBV27 with TRBJ1-6; TRBD1 aligns across 7 bases. This CDR3 contains 15 residues. Trimming cost V 2 bases and J 7 bases; bases outside gene matches: 5. From germline, CDR1 is MNHEY and CDR2 SMNVEV (reference sequence). DNA for the CDR3: TGTGCCAGCAGTTTAGTTGGGGGACAGAATTCACCCCTCCACTTT. It yields the protein CASSLVGGQNSPLHF.

Ten or more counts support this clonotype. The rearrangement uses TRBV7-8 and TRBJ2-3, with 7 bases aligning to TRBD2. V lost 5 bases to trimming and J lost 5 bases; unmatched junction nucleotides: 7. Germline V gene lookup returns CDR1 SGHVS and CDR2 FQNEAQ. The CDR3 spans 14 residues. The CDR3 nucleotides are TGTGCCAGCAGCCCGCGGGGGTACGGAGATACGCAGTATTTT. This encodes CASSPRGYGDTQYF.